The 6 T cell receptor beta chains below all came from one sample that was sequenced in a study of neurological immune-mediated disorders. MiXCR was run by TCRdb on the 5' RACE reads, yielding one entry per CDR3 protein. The sample has around 130,000 distinct CDR3 sequences, about 3.2% seen once. Sequenced material: PBMCs. The source is a young woman with multiple sclerosis.

This clonotype was observed many times. This chain connects TRBV25-1 to TRBJ1-2; D gene unclear. This CDR3 has 11 amino acids. The germline V and J ends were trimmed by 6 bases and 0 bases, with 2 bases remaining between them. Germline CDR1 reads MGHDK; CDR2 reads SYGVNS. This CDR3 reads CASRTNYGYTF. CDR3 DNA: TGTGCCAGCAGGACTAACTATGGCTACACCTTC.

As to this clonotype: A read error is possible here, since a much larger clone lies one base away. The rearrangement joins TRBV20-1 to TRBJ1-1; D is uncertain. The V gene lost 0 bases and the J gene lost 5 bases, with 10 bases spanning the gap. The CDR3 is 13 residues long. The germline CDR1 and CDR2 sequences are DFQATT and SNEGSKA (reference sequence). The CDR3 sequence: CSARERGWTEAFF. Written as DNA, the CDR3 is TGCAGTGCTAGAGAGCGGGGATGGACTGAAGCTTTCTTT.

This clonotype has ten or more counts. J is TRBJ2-1 and V is TRBV10-3, with 14 bases that match TRBD2. The germline gives CDR1 ENHRY, CDR2 SYGVKD. The CDR3 loop spans 14 amino acids. J was trimmed by 5 bases and V by 11 bases; bases with no gene match: 5. In nucleotides, the CDR3 is TGTGCCGCCCAGACTAGCGGGAGGGACAATGAGCAGTTCTTC. It encodes CAAQTSGRDNEQFF.

This clonotype was observed at least ten times. The J gene is TRBJ1-3, the V gene TRBV12-5; 8 bases map to TRBD1. The length of the CDR3 is 14 residues. Germline lookup yields CDR1 LGHNT and CDR2 FRNRAP. Losses at the gene ends were 6 bases for V and 7 bases for J; bases not matched to a gene: 8. CDR3 DNA sequence: TGTGCTAGTGGACCCGGACAGGGAGACAACACCATATATTTT. Protein product: CASGPGQGDNTIYF.

There are many counts of this clonotype. The rearrangement joins TRBV6-6 to TRBJ1-3; D perhaps matches TRBD1 (5 bases). V was shortened by 10 bases and J by 0 bases, with 19 bases between the two germline ends. The CDR3 is made up of 16 amino acids. Germline V CDR1 and CDR2: MNHNY, SVGAGI (reference sequence). DNA of the CDR3: TGTGCCACCGCCTCCGCGGGGCCCAGCTCTGGAAACACCATATATTTT. Translation: CATASAGPSSGNTIYF.

This clonotype was observed many times. The chain recombines TRBV7-8 with TRBJ2-7, with 8 bases aligning to TRBD1. V lost 6 bases to trimming and J lost 3 bases; unmatched junction nucleotides: 10. CDR1 and CDR2 (germline): SGHVS, FQNEAQ. The CDR3 is 15 amino acids. CDR3 nucleotide sequence: TGTGCCAGCAGGAGGGACAGGCTTGGGATCTACGAGCAGTACTTC. This codes for CASRRDRLGIYEQYF.